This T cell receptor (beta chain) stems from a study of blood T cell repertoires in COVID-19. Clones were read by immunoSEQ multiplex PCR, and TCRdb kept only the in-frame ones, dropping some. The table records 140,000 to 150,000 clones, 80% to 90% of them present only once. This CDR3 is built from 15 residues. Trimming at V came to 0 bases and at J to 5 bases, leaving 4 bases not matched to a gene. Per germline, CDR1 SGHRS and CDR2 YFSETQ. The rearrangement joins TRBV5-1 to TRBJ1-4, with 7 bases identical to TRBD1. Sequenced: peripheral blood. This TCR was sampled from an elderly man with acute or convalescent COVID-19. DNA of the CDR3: TGCGCCAGCAGCTTGGAGGGGGCGGGAAATGAAAAACTGTTTTTT. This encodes CASSLEGAGNEKLFF.